This T cell receptor beta chain was captured in a study of blood T cells in healthy people across ages. Study information: About one barcoded beta molecule per two T cells was the capture yield of template switching. Broader study findings: Estimates drawn from one million T cells were deemed to understate diversity.

This clonotype was observed a handful of times. Its target is unknown. Trimming removed 4 bases at V and 6 bases at J, with 21 bases between. Germline V gene data show CDR1 as SGHTA and CDR2 as FQGNSA. The CDR3 runs 16 residues. The authors ran a second PCR of about 6 to 12 cycles using a sample-barcoded 5' primer and a J-beta primer mix. From the 5' RACE reads, TCRdb called clonotypes with MiXCR, one entry per CDR3 protein. The repertoire holds around 870,000 distinct CDR3 sequences, with 29% as singletons. Sequencing was done on a sample of blood. This TCR was recovered from a woman aged 80 or older in good health. V is TRBV7-2 and J is TRBJ1-1, with D possibly matching TRBD1 (6 bases). In DNA, the CDR3 is TGTGCCAGCAGCTCGTCTAAGGACAGAACCGTGGCTGAAGCTTTCTTT. Its protein product is CASSSSKDRTVAEAFF. The whole variable domain, remainder taken from reference TRBV7-2 and TRBJ1-1, is GAGVSQSPSNKVTEKGKDVELRCDPISGHTALYWYRQSLGQGLEFLIYFQGNSAPDKSGLPSDRFSAERTGGSVSTLTIQRTQQEDSAVYLCASSSSKDRTVAEAFFGQGTRLTVV.